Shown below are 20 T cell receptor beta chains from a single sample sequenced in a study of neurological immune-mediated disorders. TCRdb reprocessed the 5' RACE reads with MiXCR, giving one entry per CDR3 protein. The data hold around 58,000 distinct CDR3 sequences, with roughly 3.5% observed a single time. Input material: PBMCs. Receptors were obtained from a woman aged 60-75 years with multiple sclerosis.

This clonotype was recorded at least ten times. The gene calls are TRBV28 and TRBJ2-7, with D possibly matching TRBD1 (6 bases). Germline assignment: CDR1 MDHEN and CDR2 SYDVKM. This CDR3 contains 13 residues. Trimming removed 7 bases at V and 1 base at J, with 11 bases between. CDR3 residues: CASNKQGSYEQYF. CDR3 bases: TGTGCCAGCAACAAACAGGGTTCCTACGAGCAGTACTTC.

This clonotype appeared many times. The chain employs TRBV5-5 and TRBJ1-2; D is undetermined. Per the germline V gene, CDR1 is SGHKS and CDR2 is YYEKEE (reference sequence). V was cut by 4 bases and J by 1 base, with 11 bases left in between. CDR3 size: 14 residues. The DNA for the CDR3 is TGTGCCAGCAGCAAATCTTGGAATAACTATGGCTACACCTTC. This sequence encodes CASSKSWNNYGYTF.

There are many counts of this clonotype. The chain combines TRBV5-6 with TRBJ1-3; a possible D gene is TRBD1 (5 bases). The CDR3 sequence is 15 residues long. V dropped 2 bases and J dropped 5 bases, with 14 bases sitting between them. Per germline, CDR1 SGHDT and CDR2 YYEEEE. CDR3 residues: CASSLMTESRNTIYF. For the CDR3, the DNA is TGTGCCAGCAGCTTAATGACAGAATCGAGAAACACCATATATTTT.

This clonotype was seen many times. The CDR3: CASSYLAGGYNEQFF. The CDR3 DNA is TGTGCCAGCAGTTACTTAGCGGGGGGGTACAATGAGCAGTTCTTC. The rearrangement joins TRBV6-5 to TRBJ2-1; 11 nucleotides align to TRBD2. V lost 1 base to trimming and J lost 4 bases; unmatched junction nucleotides: 0. Germline V gene lookup returns CDR1 MNHEY and CDR2 SVGAGI. The CDR3 is made up of 15 amino acids.

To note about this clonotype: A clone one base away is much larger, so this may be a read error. In nucleotides, the CDR3 is TGTGCCAGCAGTGGACAGGCGATTTCTAGCACAGATAAGCAGTATTTT. Protein: CASSGQAISSTDKQYF. The chain employs TRBV25-1 and TRBJ2-1; D possibly corresponds to TRBD1 (6 bases). The assigned J gene may be wrong: the sequence end matches TRBJ2-3 better. Per germline, CDR1 MGHDK and CDR2 SYGVNS. This CDR3 is built from 16 residues.

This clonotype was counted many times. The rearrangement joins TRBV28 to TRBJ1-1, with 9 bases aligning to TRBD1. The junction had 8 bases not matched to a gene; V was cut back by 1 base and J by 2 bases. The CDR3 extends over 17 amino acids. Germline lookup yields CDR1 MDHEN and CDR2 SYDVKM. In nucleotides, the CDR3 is TGTGCCAGCAGTTTATTCCCGGGACAGGGAGAAAACACTGAAGCTTTCTTT. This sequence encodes CASSLFPGQGENTEAFF. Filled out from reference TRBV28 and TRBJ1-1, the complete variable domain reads DVKVTQSSRYLVKRTGEKVFLECVQDMDHENMFWYRQDPGLGLRLIYFSYDVKMKEKGDIPEGYSVSREKKERFSLILESASTNQTSMYLCASSLFPGQGENTEAFFGQGTRLTVV.

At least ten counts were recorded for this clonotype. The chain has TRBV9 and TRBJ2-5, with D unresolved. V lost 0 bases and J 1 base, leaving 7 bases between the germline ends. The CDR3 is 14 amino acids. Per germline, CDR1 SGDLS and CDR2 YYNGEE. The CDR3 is CASSVGTTQETQYF. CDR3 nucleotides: TGTGCCAGCAGCGTAGGGACGACCCAAGAGACCCAGTACTTC.

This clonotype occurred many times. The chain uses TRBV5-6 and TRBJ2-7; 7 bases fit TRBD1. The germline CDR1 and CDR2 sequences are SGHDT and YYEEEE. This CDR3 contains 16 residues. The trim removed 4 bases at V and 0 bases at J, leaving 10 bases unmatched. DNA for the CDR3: TGTGCCAGCAGCCCCCTCCCGGGACAGAGCTCCTACGAGCAGTACTTC. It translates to CASSPLPGQSSYEQYF. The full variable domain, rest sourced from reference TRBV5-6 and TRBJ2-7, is DAGVTQSPTHLIKTRGQQVTLRCSPKSGHDTVSWYQQALGQGPQFIFQYYEEEERQRGNFPDRFSGHQFPNYSSELNVNALLLGDSALYLCASSPLPGQSSYEQYFGPGTRLTVT.

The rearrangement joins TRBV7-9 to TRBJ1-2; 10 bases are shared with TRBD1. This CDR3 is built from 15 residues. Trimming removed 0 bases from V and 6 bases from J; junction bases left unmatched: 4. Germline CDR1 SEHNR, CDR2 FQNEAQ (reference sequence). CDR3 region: CASSLAGTGDHGYTF. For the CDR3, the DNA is TGTGCCAGCAGCTTAGCCGGGACAGGGGACCATGGCTACACCTTC. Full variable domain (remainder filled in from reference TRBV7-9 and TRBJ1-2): DTGVSQNPRHKITKRGQNVTFRCDPISEHNRLYWYRQTLGQGPEFLTYFQNEAQLEKSRLLSDRFSAERPKGSFSTLEIQRTEQGDSAMYLCASSLAGTGDHGYTFGSGTRLTVV.

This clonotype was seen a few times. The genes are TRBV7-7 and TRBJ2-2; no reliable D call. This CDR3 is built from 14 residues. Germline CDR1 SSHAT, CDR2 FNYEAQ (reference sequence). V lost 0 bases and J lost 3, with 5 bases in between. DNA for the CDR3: TGTGCCAGCAGCTTAGCGCTGTACACCGGGGAGCTGTTTTTT. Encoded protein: CASSLALYTGELFF. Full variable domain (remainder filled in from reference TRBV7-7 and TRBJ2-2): GAGVSQSPRYKVTKRGQDVTLRCDPISSHATLYWYQQALGQGPEFLTYFNYEAQPDKSGLPSDRFSAERPEGSISTLTIQRTEQRDSAMYRCASSLALYTGELFFGEGSRLTVL.

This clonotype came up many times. CDR3 in DNA: TGCAGTGCTAGAGAAGTGGGAGTCGGCGAGCAGTACTTC. It translates to CSAREVGVGEQYF. V is TRBV20-1 and J is TRBJ2-7; possibly TRBD2 for D (5 bases). Trimming took 0 bases from V and 6 from J, leaving 12 bases between them. The CDR3 covers 13 residues. Germline CDR1 reads DFQATT; CDR2 reads SNEGSKA (reference sequence).

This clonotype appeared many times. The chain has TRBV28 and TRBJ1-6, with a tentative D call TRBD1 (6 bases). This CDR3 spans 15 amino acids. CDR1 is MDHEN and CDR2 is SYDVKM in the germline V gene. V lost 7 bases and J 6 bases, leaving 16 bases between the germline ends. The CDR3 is CASKSEGGGNSPLHF. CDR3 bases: TGTGCCAGCAAATCGGAGGGGGGTGGTAATTCACCCCTCCACTTT. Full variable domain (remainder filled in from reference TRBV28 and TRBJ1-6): DVKVTQSSRYLVKRTGEKVFLECVQDMDHENMFWYRQDPGLGLRLIYFSYDVKMKEKGDIPEGYSVSREKKERFSLILESASTNQTSMYLCASKSEGGGNSPLHFGNGTRLTVT.

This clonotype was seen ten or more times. The CDR3 sequence is CASSLHWDHPYEQYF. For the CDR3, the DNA is TGCGCCAGCAGCTTACACTGGGACCATCCTTACGAGCAGTACTTC. The chain uses TRBV5-1 and TRBJ2-7, with D possibly being TRBD1 or TRBD2 (5 bases each). The V gene's germline CDR1 is SGHRS and CDR2 YFSETQ. The CDR3 extends over 15 amino acids. Deletions cut 2 bases from V and 4 bases from J, with 16 bases between.

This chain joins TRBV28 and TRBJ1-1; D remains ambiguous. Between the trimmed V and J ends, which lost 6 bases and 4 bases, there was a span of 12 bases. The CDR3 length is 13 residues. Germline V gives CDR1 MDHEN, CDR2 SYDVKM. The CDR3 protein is CASRREGLTEAFF. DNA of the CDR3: TGTGCCAGCAGACGCGAGGGTCTCACTGAAGCTTTCTTT.

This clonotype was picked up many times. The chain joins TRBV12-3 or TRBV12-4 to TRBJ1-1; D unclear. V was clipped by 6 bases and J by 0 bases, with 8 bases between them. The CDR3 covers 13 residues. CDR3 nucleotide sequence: TGTGCCAGCAGGACACCCATGAACACTGAAGCTTTCTTT. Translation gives CASRTPMNTEAFF.

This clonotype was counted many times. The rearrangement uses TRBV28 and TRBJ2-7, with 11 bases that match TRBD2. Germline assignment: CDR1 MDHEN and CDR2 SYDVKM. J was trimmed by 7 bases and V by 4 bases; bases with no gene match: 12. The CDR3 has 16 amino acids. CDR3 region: CASSSNLAGGPREQYF. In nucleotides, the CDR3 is TGTGCCAGCAGTTCAAATCTAGCGGGAGGCCCCCGGGAGCAGTACTTC.

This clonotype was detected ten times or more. CDR3 sequence (DNA): TGTGCCAGCAGTTGGGGTAACACCGGGGAGCTGTTTTTT. Protein sequence: CASSWGNTGELFF. This sequence joins TRBV12-3 or TRBV12-4 and TRBJ2-2, with D unresolved. This CDR3 is built from 13 residues. V lost 4 bases and J lost 2, with 5 bases in between.

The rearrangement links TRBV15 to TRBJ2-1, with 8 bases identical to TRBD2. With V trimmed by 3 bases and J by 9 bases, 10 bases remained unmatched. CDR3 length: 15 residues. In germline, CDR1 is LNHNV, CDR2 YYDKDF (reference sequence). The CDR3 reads CATSSSETSVGEQFF. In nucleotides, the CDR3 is TGTGCCACCAGCAGTTCCGAGACTAGCGTGGGTGAGCAGTTCTTC.

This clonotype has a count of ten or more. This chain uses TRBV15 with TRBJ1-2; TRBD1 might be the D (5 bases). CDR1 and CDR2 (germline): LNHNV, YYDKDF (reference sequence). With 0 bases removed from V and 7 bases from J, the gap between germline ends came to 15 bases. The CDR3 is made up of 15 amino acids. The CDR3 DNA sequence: TGTGCCACCAGCAGAGATTACGGGGCAGACACTGGCTACACCTTC. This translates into CATSRDYGADTGYTF.

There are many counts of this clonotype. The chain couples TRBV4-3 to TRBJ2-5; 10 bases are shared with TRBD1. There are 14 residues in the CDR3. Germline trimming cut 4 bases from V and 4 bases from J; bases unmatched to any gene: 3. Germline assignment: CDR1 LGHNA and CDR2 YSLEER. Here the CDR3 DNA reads TGCGCCAGCAGCCCGGGACAGGGGATAGAGACCCAGTACTTC. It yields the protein CASSPGQGIETQYF.